Listed below are T cell receptor beta chains from one sample, sequenced in a study of control samples from healthy donors and cancer patients. Produced via immunoSEQ multiplex PCR; TCRdb's table is partial and in-frame only. Of 140,000 or so clones listed, around 90% are singletons. Sequenced sample: blood. These receptor sequences come from a man aged 25 to 45 in good health. The CDR3 runs from the conserved cysteine through the conserved F or W. Each record gives: D gene, V gene, J gene, clone size, CDR3 protein, CDR3 DNA. A D gene is named only where the DNA matches it firmly. Expanded clones get a size class; other rows say once, few or many, or leave the size out.

.	TRBV7-9	TRBJ2-1	.	CASSLAGIGYNEQFF	TGTGCCAGCAGCTTGGCGGGTATAGGCTACAATGAGCAGTTCTTC
.	TRBV29-1	TRBJ2-7	.	CSVVQGIYEQYF	TGCAGCGTTGTCCAGGGTATTTACGAGCAGTACTTC
TRBD2	TRBV5-1	TRBJ2-6	.	CASSRGEGANVLTF	TGCGCCAGCAGCCGGGGGGAAGGGGCCAACGTCCTGACTTTC
.	TRBV24-1	TRBJ2-1	.	CATSDKEIWYHNEQFF	TGTGCCACCAGTGACAAAGAAATTTGGTACCACAATGAGCAGTTCTTC
TRBD2	TRBV7-6	TRBJ2-5	.	CASSLALAGGYGTQYF	TGTGCCAGCAGCTTAGCTCTAGCGGGGGGGTACGGGACCCAGTACTTC
.	TRBV7-2	TRBJ2-5	once	CASSSTRQETQYF	TGTGCCAGCAGCTCTACTCGTCAAGAGACCCAGTACTTC
TRBD1	TRBV5-6	TRBJ2-2	medium-sized	CASSLVQGDTGELFF	TGTGCCAGCAGCTTAGTTCAGGGGGACACCGGGGAGCTGTTTTTT
.	TRBV5-3	TRBJ1-2	.	CARSLDRCYTF	TGTGCCAGAAGCTTGGATAGGTGCTACACCTTC
.	TRBV7-2	TRBJ2-7	.	CASSPRAYEQYF	TGTGCCAGCAGCCCCCGGGCCTACGAGCAGTACTTC
.	TRBV18	TRBJ1-1	.	CASSPSGTEAFF	TGTGCCAGCTCACCATCCGGGACTGAAGCTTTCTTT
.	TRBV24-1	TRBJ2-3	.	CATSDLSGESTDTQYF	TGTGCCACCAGTGATTTATCGGGGGAGAGCACAGATACGCAGTATTTT
.	TRBV27	TRBJ1-5	many	CASSWGLNQPQHF	TGTGCCAGCAGTTGGGGGCTCAATCAGCCCCAGCATTTT
TRBD1	TRBV5-4	TRBJ1-1	.	CASSLAPGGGVNTEAFF	TGTGCCAGCAGCTTGGCGCCAGGGGGCGGCGTGAACACTGAAGCTTTCTTT
TRBD2	TRBV7-8	TRBJ2-7	once	CASSQYATSGGGEQYF	TGTGCCAGCAGTCAATATGCGACTAGCGGGGGGGGCGAGCAGTACTTC
.	TRBV6-5	TRBJ1-2	once	CASSIERAYGYTF	TGTGCCAGCAGTATTGAAAGAGCCTATGGCTACACCTTC
.	TRBV21-1	TRBJ1-5	.	CASSTDRDTLSNQPQHF	TGTGCCAGCAGCACCGACAGGGACACCTTAAGCAATCAGCCCCAGCATTTT